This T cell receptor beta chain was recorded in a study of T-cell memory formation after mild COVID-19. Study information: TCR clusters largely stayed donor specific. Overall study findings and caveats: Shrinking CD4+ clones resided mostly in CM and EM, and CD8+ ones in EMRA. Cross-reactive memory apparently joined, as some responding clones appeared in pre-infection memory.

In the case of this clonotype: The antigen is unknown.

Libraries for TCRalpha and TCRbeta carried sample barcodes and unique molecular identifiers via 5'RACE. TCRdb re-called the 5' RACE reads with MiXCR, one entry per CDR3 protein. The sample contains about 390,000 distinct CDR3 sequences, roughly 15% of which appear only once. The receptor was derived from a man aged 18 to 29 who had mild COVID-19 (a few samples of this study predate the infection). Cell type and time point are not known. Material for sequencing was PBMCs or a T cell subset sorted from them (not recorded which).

DNA of the CDR3: TGTGCCAGCAGTTTCCAGGGGGTGACGGCTTTCTTT. As protein: CASSFQGVTAFF. V usage is TRBV28 and J usage is TRBJ1-1; TRBD1 matches at 7 bases. Germline V CDR1 and CDR2: MDHEN, SYDVKM. J gave up 11 bases and V 3 bases, and 6 bases lay outside the gene matches. This CDR3 is built from 12 residues.